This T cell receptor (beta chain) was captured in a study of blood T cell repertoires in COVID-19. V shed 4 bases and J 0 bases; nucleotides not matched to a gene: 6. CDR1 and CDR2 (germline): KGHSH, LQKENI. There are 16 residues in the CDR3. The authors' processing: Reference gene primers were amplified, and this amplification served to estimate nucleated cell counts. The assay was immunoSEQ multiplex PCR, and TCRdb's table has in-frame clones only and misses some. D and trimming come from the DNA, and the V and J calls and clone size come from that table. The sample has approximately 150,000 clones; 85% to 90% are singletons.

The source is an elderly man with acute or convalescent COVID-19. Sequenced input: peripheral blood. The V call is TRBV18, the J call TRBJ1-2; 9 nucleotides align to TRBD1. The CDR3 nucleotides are TGTGCCAGCTCACTGCGACAGGGGGGTACTAACTATGGCTACACCTTC. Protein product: CASSLRQGGTNYGYTF.